This T cell receptor (beta chain) was identified during a study of regulatory T cells in long-lasting Graves disease. Whole-study findings and limits: Favoring TRBV28, TRBJ1-2 and TRBJ2-5 was a feature seen in persistent disease. Public clonotype sharing was higher in persistent than newly diagnosed patients.

The germline V gene encodes CDR1 SGHDT and CDR2 YYEEEE. Trimming cost V 5 bases and J 8 bases, with 26 bases left between them. The CDR3 contains 17 residues. Construction of TCR beta libraries relied on iRepertoire HTBI primers and on Arm-PCR targeting CDR3 regions. TCRdb reprocessed the multiplex PCR reads via MiXCR and lists one record per CDR3 protein. Of a few hundred thousand distinct CDR3 sequences listed, approximately 14% were seen once; the top ten hold roughly 15%. Concerning this clonotype: What it binds is not known.

Time point defined: newly diagnosed GD, antithyroid drugs for less than 3 months. Following extraction of RNA from PBMCs, that RNA was used to make the TCR library. The data were also submitted as part of a second study, on T cells in Graves' hyperthyroidism and ophthalmopathy. This second study says: HTBI primers were used for first-round RT-PCR of the TCR CDR3.

V and J are TRBV5-6 and TRBJ2-1, with D possibly being TRBD2 (6 bases). This clonotype was sampled from a woman in her fifties or sixties with Graves disease. The starting material was peripheral blood mononuclear cells (PBMCs), obtained at new diagnosis, from a patient treated with antithyroid drugs. Here the CDR3 DNA reads TGTGCCAGCAGTCGGGGGAAATTTGGGTCGGAATGGGATGAGCAGTTCTTC. It specifies CASSRGKFGSEWDEQFF.